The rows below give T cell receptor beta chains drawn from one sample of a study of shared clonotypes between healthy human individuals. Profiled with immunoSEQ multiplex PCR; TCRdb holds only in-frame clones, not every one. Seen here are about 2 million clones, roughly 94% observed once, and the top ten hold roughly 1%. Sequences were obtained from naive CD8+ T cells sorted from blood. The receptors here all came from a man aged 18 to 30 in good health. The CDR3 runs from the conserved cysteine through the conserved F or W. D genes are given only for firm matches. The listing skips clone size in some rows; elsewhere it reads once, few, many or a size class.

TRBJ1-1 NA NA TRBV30 CAWSVFWQEDSTEAFF TGTGCCTGGAGTGTATTTTGGCAGGAGGACAGCACTGAAGCTTTCTTT
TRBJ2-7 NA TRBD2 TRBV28 CASSLTGGSYEQYF TGTGCCAGCAGTTTAACCGGGGGGTCCTACGAGCAGTACTTC
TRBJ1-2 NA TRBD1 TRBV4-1 CASSQDLQDRLNGYTF TGCGCCAGCAGCCAAGATCTGCAGGACAGGCTTAATGGCTACACCTTC
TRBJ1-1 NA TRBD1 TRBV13 CASSWGTGGGEAFF TGTGCCAGCAGCTGGGGGACAGGGGGCGGTGAAGCTTTCTTT
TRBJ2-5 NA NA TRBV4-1 CASSQDPPLGYQETQYF TGCGCCAGCAGCCAAGATCCCCCCCTGGGGTACCAAGAGACCCAGTACTTC
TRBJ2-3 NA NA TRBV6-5 CASSLASVGDTQYF TGTGCCAGCAGCCTAGCTTCCGTTGGAGATACGCAGTATTTT
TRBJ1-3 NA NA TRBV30 CAWSKFGGDTIYF TGTGCCTGGAGTAAGTTCGGAGGGGACACCATATATTTT
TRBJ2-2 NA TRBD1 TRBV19 CASSIDLGTANTGELFF TGTGCCAGTAGTATAGACTTAGGGACAGCGAACACCGGGGAGCTGTTTTTT
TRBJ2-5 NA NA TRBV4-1 CASSPPSEETQYF TGCGCCAGCAGCCCCCCGTCCGAAGAGACCCAGTACTTC
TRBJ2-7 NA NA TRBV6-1 CASSERGSYEQYF TGTGCCAGCAGTGAAAGGGGCTCCTACGAGCAGTACTTC
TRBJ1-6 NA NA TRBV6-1 CATSGEGNSPLHF TGTGCCACGAGTGGTGAGGGAAATTCACCCCTCCACTTT
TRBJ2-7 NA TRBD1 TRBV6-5 CASSLRTGSTYEQYF TGTGCCAGCAGCCTCCGGACAGGGAGTACCTACGAGCAGTACTTC
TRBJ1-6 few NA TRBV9 CASSVGGGSPLHF TGTGCCAGCAGCGTAGGGGGTGGATCACCCCTCCACTTT
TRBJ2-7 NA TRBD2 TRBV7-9 CASSQAITSGNNEQYF TGTGCCAGCAGCCAGGCAATTACTAGCGGGAACAACGAGCAGTACTTC
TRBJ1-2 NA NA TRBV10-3 CAISELETYGYTF TGTGCCATCAGTGAGCTGGAGACTTATGGCTACACCTTC